The present T cell receptor beta chain was sequenced within a study of blood T cell repertoires in COVID-19. Germline lookup yields CDR1 SGHTA and CDR2 FQGNSA. The CDR3 contains 18 residues. The junction had 11 bases not matched to a gene; V was cut back by 5 bases and J by 4 bases. The method was immunoSEQ multiplex PCR; TCRdb's version includes in-frame clones alone and lacks a portion of them. This table has approximately 70,000 clones, 87% appearing once. This receptor was obtained from a woman aged 45-65 years with COVID-19, enrolled during active disease. Sequences were obtained from peripheral blood. This sequence joins TRBV7-2 and TRBJ2-3, with 14 bases identical to TRBD2. The CDR3 DNA reads as TGTGCCAGCAGCCCCCCGGGACTAGCGGGAGTATACGCAGATACGCAGTATTTT. It yields the protein CASSPPGLAGVYADTQYF. Combining the CDR3 with reference TRBV7-2 and TRBJ2-3 gives the whole variable domain GAGVSQSPSNKVTEKGKDVELRCDPISGHTALYWYRQSLGQGLEFLIYFQGNSAPDKSGLPSDRFSAERTGGSVSTLTIQRTQQEDSAVYLCASSPPGLAGVYADTQYFGPGTRLTVL.